The rows below give T cell receptor beta chains drawn from one sample of a study of T cell responses to AZD1222 COVID-19 vaccine. Profiling relied on immunoSEQ multiplex PCR, and the TCRdb table lists in-frame clones only, not all of them. Of more than 90,000 clones listed, around 84% are singletons. The sample was peripheral blood, taken on day 0 of AZD1222 vaccination. The receptors come from an adult in good health. CDR3s include the opening cysteine and the closing phenylalanine or tryptophan.

CDR3 | J | V
CSVKRGPGNPFF | TRBJ2-1 | TRBV29-1
CASSYNTFTDTQYF | TRBJ2-3 | TRBV6-2/TRBV6-3
CASSLAGGWGTYEQYF | TRBJ2-7 | TRBV5-6
CASSQDRGTSGRSSYEQYF | TRBJ2-7 | TRBV4-3
CASSPVGGYNTEQYF | TRBJ2-7 | TRBV11-2
CASSPGEQGVGQPQHF | TRBJ1-5 | TRBV18
CASSFLGGEFGNQPQHF | TRBJ1-5 | TRBV28
CASSLTLAGSSGANVLTF | TRBJ2-6 | TRBV7-6
CASSQLGQGNTEAFF | TRBJ1-1 | TRBV23-1
CAWSAGQISPEQYF | TRBJ2-7 | TRBV30
CASRQSSHEQYF | TRBJ2-7 | TRBV12-3/TRBV12-4
CASSQAAGTSYEQYF | TRBJ2-7 | TRBV5-1
CAWSPPSTLRWSKLNTEAFF | TRBJ1-1 | TRBV30
CASSATENTEAFF | TRBJ1-1 | TRBV27
CASKSGRNTGELFF | TRBJ2-2 | TRBV27
CAWNTGYNQPQHF | TRBJ1-5 | TRBV30
CASSQDHRTNYGYTF | TRBJ1-2 | TRBV4-3
CASSLNGGGAAEAFF | TRBJ1-1 | TRBV7-2
CASSQLWAQRDNEQFF | TRBJ2-1 | TRBV14
CASSLIPGRGMNTEAFF | TRBJ1-1 | TRBV7-2
CASSYNEQFF | TRBJ2-1 | TRBV10-1
CASSLVQVSHLGTETQYF | TRBJ2-5 | TRBV11-2
CASSPEVSNSNEKLFF | TRBJ1-4 | TRBV18
CASSPTGGANEKLFF | TRBJ1-4 | TRBV27
CASSEKGPNSPLHF | TRBJ1-6 | TRBV9
CASSEVLGGYTF | TRBJ1-2 | TRBV2
CASMGQDSGANVLTF | TRBJ2-6 | TRBV27
CASSARGGSSGNTIYF | TRBJ1-3 | TRBV2
CASSTPRAGNTIYF | TRBJ1-3 | TRBV11-2
CASSLWGGSAEAFF | TRBJ1-1 | TRBV27
CASSYSGPPYEQYF | TRBJ2-7 | TRBV6-5
CASSLDRGIGYEQYF | TRBJ2-7 | TRBV28
CASSSIQGGPIGNTIYF | TRBJ1-3 | TRBV11-2
CASRRQERVNYGYTF | TRBJ1-2 | TRBV28
CASSYPGPRGEQFF | TRBJ2-1 | TRBV6-2/TRBV6-3
CASSRRQGGNQPQHF | TRBJ1-5 | TRBV5-1
CASSQDGFNQPQHF | TRBJ1-5 | TRBV4-1
CASSSHRAGGGPQHF | TRBJ1-5 | TRBV4-1
CASREGAGGTDTQYF | TRBJ2-3 | TRBV7-2
CASSSPGGGSYEQYF | TRBJ2-7 | TRBV6-2/TRBV6-3
CSASSADGQHAEKLFF | TRBJ1-4 | TRBV20-1
CASSPWGAYTEAFF | TRBJ1-1 | TRBV3-1/TRBV3-2
CASSTGQGGNQPQHF | TRBJ1-5 | TRBV27
CASSMDRVGETQYF | TRBJ2-5 | TRBV19
CASSPQINLQGNEQFF | TRBJ2-1 | TRBV11-1
CASSQVGDRLNTEAFF | TRBJ1-1 | TRBV4-3
CASSRPSGGDYGYTF | TRBJ1-2 | TRBV5-4
CASSALAGDSYNEQFF | TRBJ2-1 | TRBV6-2/TRBV6-3